One sample yielded the 11 T cell receptor beta chains listed below, sequenced in a study of T cell responses to AZD1222 COVID-19 vaccine. Some clones are missing from TCRdb's copy, which holds only in-frame ones; the method was immunoSEQ multiplex PCR. There are roughly 81,000 clones in the sample; just over 85% occur only once, and around 8% lies in the top ten. Sample: peripheral blood, taken on day 0 of AZD1222 vaccination. The receptors were sampled from an adult in good health.

The J gene is TRBJ2-2, the V gene TRBV28, with no clear D. The CDR3 totals 14 residues. Germline V CDR1 and CDR2: MDHEN, SYDVKM. Deletions cut 5 bases from V and 5 bases from J, with 12 bases between. The CDR3, as DNA: TGTGCCAGCAGTCGACCCATTTTTACCGGGGAGCTGTTTTTT. Protein sequence: CASSRPIFTGELFF.

This chain joins TRBV30 and TRBJ1-4; D is perhaps TRBD1 (6 bases). The CDR3 extends over 16 amino acids. The V and J ends lost 3 bases and 5 bases respectively, with 19 bases between them. From germline, CDR1 is GTSNPN and CDR2 SVGIG (reference sequence). The DNA for the CDR3 is TGTGCCTGGAGCACCTCCTTCTGGGGGGCAAATGAAAAACTGTTTTTT. Translating gives CAWSTSFWGANEKLFF. The full variable domain, its missing parts supplied by reference TRBV30 and TRBJ1-4, is SQTIHQWPATLVQPVGSPLSLECTVEGTSNPNLYWYRQAAGRGLQLLFYSVGIGQISSEVPQNLSASRPQDRQFILSSKKLLLSDSGFYLCAWSTSFWGANEKLFFGSGTQLSVL.

The sample holds a few counts of this clone. The gene calls are TRBV18 and TRBJ2-7; 8 positions match TRBD2. The V gene's germline CDR1 is KGHSH and CDR2 LQKENI. V lost 1 base, J lost 2 bases, and 4 bases stayed unmatched. This CDR3 is 15 amino acids long. The CDR3 loop is CASSPRVAGPYEQYF. In DNA form, the CDR3 reads TGTGCCAGCTCACCACGGGTAGCGGGGCCCTACGAGCAGTACTTC. The whole variable domain, filled in from reference TRBV18 and TRBJ2-7, reads NAGVMQNPRHLVRRRGQEARLRCSPMKGHSHVYWYRQLPEEGLKFMVYLQKENIIDESGMPKERFSAEFPKEGPSILRIQQVVRGDSAAYFCASSPRVAGPYEQYFGPGTRLTVT.

V and J are TRBV21-1 and TRBJ1-1. TRBV21-1 is listed as a pseudogene. There are 18 residues in the CDR3. The DNA for the CDR3 is TGTGCCAGCAGCAAAGCTCTCCGTCCGGGACGGAAGAACACTGAAGCTTTCTTT. Translated, it gives CASSKALRPGRKNTEAFF.

The chain carries TRBV29-1 and TRBJ2-7, with D possibly TRBD2 on 5 matching bases. This CDR3 is built from 16 residues. Germline CDR1 reads SQVTM; CDR2 reads ANQGSEA. The V and J ends lost 0 bases and 0 bases respectively, with 15 bases between them. The DNA for the CDR3 is TGCAGCGTTGAAGATCGATCGGGAAAGAGCTCCTACGAGCAGTACTTC. Its protein product is CSVEDRSGKSSYEQYF.

The V and J genes are TRBV28 and TRBJ1-1; D not certain. Per germline, CDR1 MDHEN and CDR2 SYDVKM. This CDR3 has 13 residues. V was trimmed by 3 bases and J by 3 bases, leaving 8 bases between them. This CDR3 reads CASSLVGDTEAFF. The CDR3 nucleotides read TGTGCCAGCAGTTTGGTCGGGGACACTGAAGCTTTCTTT.

This clone appeared once. The CDR3 DNA follows: TGTGCCAGCAGTTACTCGCAGGGTTTTGAAAAACTGTTTTTT. Protein: CASSYSQGFEKLFF. V and J are TRBV6-6 and TRBJ1-4; D may be TRBD1 (5 bases). Trimming cost V 0 bases and J 7 bases, with 9 bases left between them. The CDR3 is 14 amino acids. Germline loops: CDR1 MNHNY, CDR2 SVGAGI (reference sequence).

This chain connects TRBV4-2 to TRBJ2-1; TRBD2 aligns across 7 bases. The ends lost 0 bases at V and 4 bases at J; junction bases unmatched: 6. The CDR3 runs to 16 residues. Looked up from germline, CDR1 is LGHNA and CDR2 is YNFKEQ. The CDR3 protein is CASSQERDYPYNEQFF. The CDR3 bases are TGTGCCAGCAGCCAAGAGAGGGACTACCCATACAATGAGCAGTTCTTC.

The table lists this clone with a few counts. CDR3 sequence: CATSDIFTDTQYF. DNA for the CDR3: TGTGCCACCAGTGATATTTTTACAGATACGCAGTATTTT. The chain is built from TRBV24-1 and TRBJ2-3; D unclear. Germline V gives CDR1 KGHDR, CDR2 SFDVKD. V was cut by 3 bases and J by 3 bases, with 6 bases left in between. There are 13 residues in the CDR3.

This clone showed up just a few times. CDR3 DNA: TGTGCCAGCAGTTACTCGGGGACTAGCGGCTACGAGCAGTACTTC. Protein sequence: CASSYSGTSGYEQYF. This chain links TRBV6-5 with TRBJ2-7; 11 bases match TRBD2. The CDR3 consists of 15 residues. V dropped 0 bases and J dropped 3; count of bases not matched to a gene: 1. The germline CDR1 and CDR2 sequences are MNHEY and SVGAGI.

This clone was found once. V gene TRBV28 combines with J gene TRBJ1-2; a weak D match, TRBD1 (6 bases). The CDR3 spans 13 residues. Germline loops: CDR1 MDHEN, CDR2 SYDVKM. V was pared by 5 bases and J by 4 bases, with 11 bases between. The CDR3 region is CASSTSRGYGYTF. CDR3 in DNA: TGTGCCAGCAGTACTTCCAGGGGCTATGGCTACACCTTC.